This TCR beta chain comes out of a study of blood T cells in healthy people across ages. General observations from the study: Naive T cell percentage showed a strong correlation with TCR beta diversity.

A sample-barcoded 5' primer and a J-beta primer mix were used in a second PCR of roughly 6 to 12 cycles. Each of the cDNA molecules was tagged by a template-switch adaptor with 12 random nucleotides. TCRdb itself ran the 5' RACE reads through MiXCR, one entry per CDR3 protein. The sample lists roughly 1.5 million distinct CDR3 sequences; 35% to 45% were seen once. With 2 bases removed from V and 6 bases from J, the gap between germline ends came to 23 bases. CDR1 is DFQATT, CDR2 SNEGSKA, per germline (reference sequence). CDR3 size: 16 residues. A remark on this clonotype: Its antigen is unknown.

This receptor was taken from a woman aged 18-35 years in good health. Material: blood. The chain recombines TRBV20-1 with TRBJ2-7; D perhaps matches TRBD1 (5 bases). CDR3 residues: CSARPNLGQGTCEQYF. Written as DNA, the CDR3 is TGCAGTGCTAGACCCAACCTTGGACAAGGAACCTGCGAGCAGTACTTC.